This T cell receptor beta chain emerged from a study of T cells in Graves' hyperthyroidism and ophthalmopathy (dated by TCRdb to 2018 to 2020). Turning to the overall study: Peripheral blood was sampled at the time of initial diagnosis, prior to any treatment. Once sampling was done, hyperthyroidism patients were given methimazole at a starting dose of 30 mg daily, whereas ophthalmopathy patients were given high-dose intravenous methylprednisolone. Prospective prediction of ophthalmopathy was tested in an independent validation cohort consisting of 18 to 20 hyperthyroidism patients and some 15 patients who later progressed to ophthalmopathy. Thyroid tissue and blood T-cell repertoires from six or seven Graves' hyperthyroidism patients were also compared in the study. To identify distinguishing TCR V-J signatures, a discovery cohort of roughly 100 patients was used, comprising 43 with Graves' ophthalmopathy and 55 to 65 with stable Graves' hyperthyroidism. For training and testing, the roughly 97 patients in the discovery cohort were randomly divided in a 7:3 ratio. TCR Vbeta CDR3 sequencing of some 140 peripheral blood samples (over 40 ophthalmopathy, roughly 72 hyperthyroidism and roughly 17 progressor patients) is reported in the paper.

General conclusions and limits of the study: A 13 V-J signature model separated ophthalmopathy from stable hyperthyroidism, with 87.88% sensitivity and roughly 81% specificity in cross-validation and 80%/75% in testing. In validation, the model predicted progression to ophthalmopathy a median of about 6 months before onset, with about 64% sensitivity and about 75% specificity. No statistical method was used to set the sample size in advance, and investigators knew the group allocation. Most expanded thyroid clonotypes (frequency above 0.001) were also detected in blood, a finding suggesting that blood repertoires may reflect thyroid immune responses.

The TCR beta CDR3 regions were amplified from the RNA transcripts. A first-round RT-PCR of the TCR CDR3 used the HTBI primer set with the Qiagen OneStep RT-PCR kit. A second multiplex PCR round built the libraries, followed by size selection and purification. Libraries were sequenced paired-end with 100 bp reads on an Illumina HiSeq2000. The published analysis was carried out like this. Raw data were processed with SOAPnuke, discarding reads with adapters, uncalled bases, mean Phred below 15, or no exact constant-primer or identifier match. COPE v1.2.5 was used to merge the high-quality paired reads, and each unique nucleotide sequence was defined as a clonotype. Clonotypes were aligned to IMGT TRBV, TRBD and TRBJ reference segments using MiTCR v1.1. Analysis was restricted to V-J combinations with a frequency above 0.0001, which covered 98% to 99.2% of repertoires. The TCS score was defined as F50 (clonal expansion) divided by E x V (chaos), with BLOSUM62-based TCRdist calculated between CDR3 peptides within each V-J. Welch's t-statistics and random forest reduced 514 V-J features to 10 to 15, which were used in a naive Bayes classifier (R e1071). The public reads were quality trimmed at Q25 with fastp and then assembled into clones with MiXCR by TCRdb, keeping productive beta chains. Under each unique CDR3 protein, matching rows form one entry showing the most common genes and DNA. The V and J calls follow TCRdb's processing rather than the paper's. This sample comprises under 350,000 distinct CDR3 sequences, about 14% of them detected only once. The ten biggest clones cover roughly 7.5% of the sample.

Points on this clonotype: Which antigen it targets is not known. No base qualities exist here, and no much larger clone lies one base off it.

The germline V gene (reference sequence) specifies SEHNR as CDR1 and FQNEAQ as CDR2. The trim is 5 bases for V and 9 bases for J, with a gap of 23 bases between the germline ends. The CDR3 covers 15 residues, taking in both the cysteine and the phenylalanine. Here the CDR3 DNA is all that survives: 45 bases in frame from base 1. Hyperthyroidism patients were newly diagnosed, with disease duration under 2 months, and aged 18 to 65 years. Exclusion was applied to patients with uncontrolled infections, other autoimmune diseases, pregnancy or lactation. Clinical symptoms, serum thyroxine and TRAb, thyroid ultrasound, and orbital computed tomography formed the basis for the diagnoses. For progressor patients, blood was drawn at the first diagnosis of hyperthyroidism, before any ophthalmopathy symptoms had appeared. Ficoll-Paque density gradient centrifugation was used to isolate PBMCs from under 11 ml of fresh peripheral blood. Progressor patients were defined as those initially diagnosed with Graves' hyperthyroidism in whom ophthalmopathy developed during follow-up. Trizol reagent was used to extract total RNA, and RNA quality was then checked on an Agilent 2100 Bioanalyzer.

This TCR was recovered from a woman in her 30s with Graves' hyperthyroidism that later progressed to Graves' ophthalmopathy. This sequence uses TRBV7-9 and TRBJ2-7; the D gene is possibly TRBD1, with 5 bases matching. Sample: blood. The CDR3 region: CASSRWPGRVGWQYF. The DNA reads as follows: TGTGCCAGCAGCCGTTGGCCTGGCAGGGTGGGTTGGCAGTACTTC.